The 14 T cell receptor beta chains below all came from one sample that was sequenced in a study of T cell responses to AZD1222 COVID-19 vaccine. Only in-frame clones appear in the TCRdb table, and some are missing; sequencing was by immunoSEQ multiplex PCR. The table lists fewer than 180,000 clones, roughly 92% of them singletons. The sequences come from peripheral blood, collected on day 0 of AZD1222 vaccination. These receptors were obtained from an adult in good health.

CDR3 sequence: CASSEADSGEQYV. For the CDR3, the DNA is TGTGCCAGCAGTGAAGCGGACTCCGGCGAGCAGTACGTC. The V call is TRBV6-1, the J call TRBJ2-7, with D possibly TRBD2 on 5 matching bases. V was trimmed by 0 bases and J by 6 bases, leaving 9 bases between them. Looked up from germline, CDR1 is MNHNS and CDR2 is SASEGT. The CDR3 length is 13 residues.

The V and J genes are TRBV18 and TRBJ1-2; 7 nucleotides agree with TRBD1. The germline V gene has CDR1 KGHSH and CDR2 LQKENI. V trimming: 6 bases; J trimming: 7 bases; junction bases outside the gene matches: 11. This CDR3 comprises 14 residues. In DNA form, the CDR3 reads TGTGCCAGCTCGGGACAGTTCCTCGGATTTGGCTACACCTTC. This codes for CASSGQFLGFGYTF. Based on the CDR3 plus reference TRBV18 and TRBJ1-2, the full variable domain is NAGVMQNPRHLVRRRGQEARLRCSPMKGHSHVYWYRQLPEEGLKFMVYLQKENIIDESGMPKERFSAEFPKEGPSILRIQQVVRGDSAAYFCASSGQFLGFGYTFGSGTRLTVV.

This chain links TRBV2 with TRBJ1-1, with unresolved D. The CDR3 covers 15 residues. CDR1 and CDR2 (germline): SNHLY, FYNNEI. Deletions cut 4 bases from V and 1 base from J, with 13 bases between. The DNA for the CDR3 is TGTGCCAGCAGTGTTGGGGTTGTGAGGAACACTGAAGCTTTCTTT. Protein sequence: CASSVGVVRNTEAFF.

This chain uses TRBV7-9 with TRBJ2-1; the match to TRBD2 covers 12 bases. The junction had 3 bases not matched to a gene; V was cut back by 5 bases and J by 4 bases. This CDR3 is 15 amino acids long. Germline V gene sequence: CDR1 SEHNR, CDR2 FQNEAQ (reference sequence). The CDR3 protein is CASSLLAGGYNEQFF. The CDR3 DNA follows: TGTGCCAGCAGCCTGCTAGCGGGGGGGTACAATGAGCAGTTCTTC.

CDR3 sequence reads: CAWLLQGGDTEAFF. The CDR3 nucleotides are TGTGCCTGGTTACTACAGGGAGGGGACACTGAAGCTTTCTTT. The gene calls are TRBV30 and TRBJ1-1, with D tentatively TRBD1 (6 bases). The germline V and J ends were trimmed by 5 bases and 3 bases, with 16 bases remaining between them. This CDR3 contains 14 residues. Germline CDR1 is GTSNPN and CDR2 is SVGIG (reference sequence). Together with reference TRBV30 and TRBJ1-1, the CDR3 gives the full variable domain: SQTIHQWPATLVQPVGSPLSLECTVEGTSNPNLYWYRQAAGRGLQLLFYSVGIGQISSEVPQNLSASRPQDRQFILSSKKLLLSDSGFYLCAWLLQGGDTEAFFGQGTRLTVV.

This chain links TRBV9 with TRBJ2-1, with TRBD2 matching 10 bases. Germline trimming cut 0 bases from V and 10 bases from J; bases unmatched to any gene: 4. Germline CDR1 and CDR2: SGDLS and YYNGEE. The CDR3 runs 14 residues. CDR3 DNA: TGTGCCAGCAGCGTAGTAGTTAGCGGGGGGGAGCAGTTCTTC. This gives the protein CASSVVVSGGEQFF.

V and J are TRBV4-2 and TRBJ1-2, with D perhaps matching TRBD1 (6 bases). CDR3 length equals 16 residues. CDR1 and CDR2 from the germline V gene are LGHNA and YNFKEQ. Trimming took 4 bases from V and 4 from J, leaving 19 bases between them. For the CDR3, the DNA is TGTGCCAGCAGCCCAAGGACAACCGGGGGGCTCTATGGCTACACCTTC. Amino acid sequence: CASSPRTTGGLYGYTF.

This clone was picked up one time. The V and J genes are TRBV13 and TRBJ1-6, with D hard to call. CDR1 and CDR2 from the germline V gene are PRHDT and FYEKMQ (reference sequence). The V and J ends lost 6 bases and 0 bases respectively, with 9 bases between them. This CDR3 region has 15 residues. The CDR3: CASSSGSSYNSPLHF. CDR3 nucleotides: TGTGCCAGCAGTTCCGGAAGCTCCTATAATTCACCCCTCCACTTT.

The chain carries TRBV9 and TRBJ2-2; 11 nucleotides line up with TRBD1. The CDR3 is made up of 18 amino acids. Germline V CDR1 and CDR2: SGDLS, YYNGEE. After removal of 4 bases from V and 4 bases from J, the junction contained 12 bases not matched to a gene. The CDR3 reads CASSPPDRGLLITGELFF. CDR3 sequence (DNA): TGTGCCAGCAGCCCTCCGGACAGGGGGCTTTTGATCACCGGGGAGCTGTTTTTT.

The chain is built from TRBV7-8 and TRBJ2-1; 15 nucleotides line up with TRBD2. Germline V gene lookup returns CDR1 SGHVS and CDR2 FQNEAQ. V lost 5 bases and J lost 1; bases outside the gene matches: 6. There are 18 residues in the CDR3. CDR3 DNA sequence: TGTGCCAGCAGCCGGACTAGCGGGGGGGCAGGGTCCTACAATGAGCAGTTCTTC. It encodes CASSRTSGGAGSYNEQFF. Full variable domain (rest looked up from reference TRBV7-8 and TRBJ2-1): GAGVSQSPRYKVAKRGQDVALRCDPISGHVSLFWYQQALGQGPEFLTYFQNEAQLDKSGLPSDRFFAERPEGSVSTLKIQRTQQEDSAVYLCASSRTSGGAGSYNEQFFGPGTRLTVL.

The chain is built from TRBV27 and TRBJ1-2, with TRBD1 identical over 7 bases. CDR1 and CDR2 from the germline V gene are MNHEY and SMNVEV (reference sequence). The CDR3 contains 13 residues. V lost 5 bases and J lost 4; bases outside the gene matches: 4. The CDR3 loop reads CASSPGGGYGYTF. The DNA of the CDR3 is TGTGCCAGCAGTCCAGGGGGGGGCTATGGCTACACCTTC.

V is TRBV30 and J is TRBJ2-1, with TRBD1 identical over 8 bases. The CDR3 is 15 amino acids. Germline loops: CDR1 GTSNPN, CDR2 SVGIG (reference sequence). The junction had 7 bases not matched to a gene; V was cut back by 4 bases and J by 2 bases. CDR3: CAWKPRRGPYNEQFF. For the CDR3, the DNA is TGTGCCTGGAAACCCCGCAGGGGGCCCTACAATGAGCAGTTCTTC.

The gene calls are TRBV24-1 and TRBJ1-2; a possible D gene is TRBD1 (6 bases). Germline assignment: CDR1 KGHDR and CDR2 SFDVKD. The CDR3 sequence is 15 residues long. Trimming cost V 4 bases and J 8 bases, with 19 bases left between them. The CDR3 nucleotides are TGTGCCACCAGTGAAGCTACAGGGAGAAGAAACGGCTACACCTTC. As protein: CATSEATGRRNGYTF.

V is TRBV7-2 and J is TRBJ1-2; 7 bases agree with TRBD1. The CDR3 is 13 amino acids. Germline V gene lookup returns CDR1 SGHTA and CDR2 FQGNSA. The V segment lost 4 bases and the J segment 8 bases; nucleotides outside the gene matches: 7. The CDR3 coding sequence is TGTGCCAGCAGCTCCCAGGGGGTCCGGGGCTACACCTTC. This gives the protein CASSSQGVRGYTF.